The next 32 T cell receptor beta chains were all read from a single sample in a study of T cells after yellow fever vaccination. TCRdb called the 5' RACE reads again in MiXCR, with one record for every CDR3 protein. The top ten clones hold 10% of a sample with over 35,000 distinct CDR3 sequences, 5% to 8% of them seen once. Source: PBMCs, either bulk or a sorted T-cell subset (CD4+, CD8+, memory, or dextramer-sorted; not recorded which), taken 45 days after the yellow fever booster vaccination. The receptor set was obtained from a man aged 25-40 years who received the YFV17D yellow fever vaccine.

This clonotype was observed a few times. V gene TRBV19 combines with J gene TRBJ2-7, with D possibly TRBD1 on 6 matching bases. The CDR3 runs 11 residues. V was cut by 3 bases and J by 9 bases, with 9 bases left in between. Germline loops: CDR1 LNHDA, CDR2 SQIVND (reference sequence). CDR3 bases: TGTGCCAGTAGTATGGGGGCAGCGCAGTACTTC. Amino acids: CASSMGAAQYF. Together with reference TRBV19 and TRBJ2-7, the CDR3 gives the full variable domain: DGGITQSPKYLFRKEGQNVTLSCEQNLNHDAMYWYRQDPGQGLRLIYYSQIVNDFQKGDIAEGYSVSREKKESFPLTVTSAQKNPTAFYLCASSMGAAQYFGPGTRLTVT.

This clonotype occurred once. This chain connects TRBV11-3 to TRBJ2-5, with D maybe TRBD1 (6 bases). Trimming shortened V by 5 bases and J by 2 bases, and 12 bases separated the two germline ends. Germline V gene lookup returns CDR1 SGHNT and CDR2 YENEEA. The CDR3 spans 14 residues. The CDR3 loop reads CASSGETGQETQYF. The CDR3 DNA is TGTGCCAGCAGCGGAGAGACAGGACAAGAGACCCAGTACTTC.

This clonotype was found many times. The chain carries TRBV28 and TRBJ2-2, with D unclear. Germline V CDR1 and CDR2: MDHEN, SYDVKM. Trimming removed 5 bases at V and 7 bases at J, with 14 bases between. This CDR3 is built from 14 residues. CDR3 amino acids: CASSPPAQGGELFF. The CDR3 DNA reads TGTGCCAGCAGTCCCCCTGCACAAGGCGGGGAGCTGTTTTTT.

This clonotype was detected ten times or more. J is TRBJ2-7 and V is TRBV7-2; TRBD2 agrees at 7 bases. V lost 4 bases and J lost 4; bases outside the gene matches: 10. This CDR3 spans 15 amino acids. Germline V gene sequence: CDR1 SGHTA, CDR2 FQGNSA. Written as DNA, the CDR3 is TGTGCCAGCAGCTCCCAGGCGGGAGAAGGGTACGAGCAGTACTTC. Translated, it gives CASSSQAGEGYEQYF.

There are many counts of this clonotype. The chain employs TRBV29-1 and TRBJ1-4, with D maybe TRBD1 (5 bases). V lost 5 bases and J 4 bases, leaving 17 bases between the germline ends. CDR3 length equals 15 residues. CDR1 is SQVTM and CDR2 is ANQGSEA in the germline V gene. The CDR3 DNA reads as TGCAGCGTTAAATTACCTCAGGGAAATAATGAAAAACTGTTTTTT. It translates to CSVKLPQGNNEKLFF. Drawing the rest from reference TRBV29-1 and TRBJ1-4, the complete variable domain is SAVISQKPSRDICQRGTSLTIQCQVDSQVTMMFWYRQQPGQSLTLIATANQGSEATYESGFVIDKFPISRPNLTFSTLTVSNMSPEDSSIYLCSVKLPQGNNEKLFFGSGTQLSVL.

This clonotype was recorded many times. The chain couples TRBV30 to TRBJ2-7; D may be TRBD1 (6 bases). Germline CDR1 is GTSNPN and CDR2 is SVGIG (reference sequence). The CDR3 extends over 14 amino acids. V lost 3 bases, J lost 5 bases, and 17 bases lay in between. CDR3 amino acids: CAWSYKGVPNEQYF. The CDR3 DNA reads TGTGCCTGGAGCTATAAGGGGGTCCCCAACGAGCAGTACTTC.

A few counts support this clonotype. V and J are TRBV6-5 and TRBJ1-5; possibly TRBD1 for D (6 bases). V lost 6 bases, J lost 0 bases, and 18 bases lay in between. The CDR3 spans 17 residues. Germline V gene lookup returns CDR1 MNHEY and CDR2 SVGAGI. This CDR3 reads CASRTGTQISSNQPQHF. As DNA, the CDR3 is TGTGCCAGCAGGACCGGGACACAAATTAGTAGCAATCAGCCCCAGCATTTT.

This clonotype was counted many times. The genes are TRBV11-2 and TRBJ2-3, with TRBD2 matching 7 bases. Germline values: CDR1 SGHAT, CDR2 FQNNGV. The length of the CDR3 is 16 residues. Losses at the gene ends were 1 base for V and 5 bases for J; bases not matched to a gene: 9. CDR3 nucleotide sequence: TGTGCCAGCAGCTTAGGTAGTTCAGCGGGATTAGATACGCAGTATTTT. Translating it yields CASSLGSSAGLDTQYF.

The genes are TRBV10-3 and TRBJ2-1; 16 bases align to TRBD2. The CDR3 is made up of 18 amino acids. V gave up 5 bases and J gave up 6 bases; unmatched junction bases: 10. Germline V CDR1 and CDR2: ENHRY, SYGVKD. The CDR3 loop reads CAISLGPGTSGRANEQFF. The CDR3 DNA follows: TGTGCCATCAGTCTTGGCCCTGGGACTAGCGGGAGGGCCAATGAGCAGTTCTTC.

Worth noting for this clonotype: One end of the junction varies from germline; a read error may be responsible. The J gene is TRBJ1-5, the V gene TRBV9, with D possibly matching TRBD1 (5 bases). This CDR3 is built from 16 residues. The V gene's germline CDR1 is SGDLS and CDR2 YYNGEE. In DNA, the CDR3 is TGTGCCAGCAGCTCAGGCGTGGGGGGGAGCAAGCAGCCCCAGCATTTT. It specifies CASSSGVGGSKQPQHF.

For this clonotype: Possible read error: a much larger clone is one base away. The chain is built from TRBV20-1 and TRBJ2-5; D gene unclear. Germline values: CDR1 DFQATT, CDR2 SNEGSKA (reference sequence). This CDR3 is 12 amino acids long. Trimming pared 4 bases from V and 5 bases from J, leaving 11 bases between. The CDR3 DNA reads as TGCAGTGCTAAGGCTCACAAGGAGACCCAGTACTTC. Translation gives CSAKAHKETQYF.

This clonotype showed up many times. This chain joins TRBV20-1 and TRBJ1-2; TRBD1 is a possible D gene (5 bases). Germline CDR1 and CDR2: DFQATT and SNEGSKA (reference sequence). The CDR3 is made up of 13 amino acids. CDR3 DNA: TGCACTCCCGGGGCCACCTCCGGGGATGGCTACACCTTC. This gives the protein CTPGATSGDGYTF.

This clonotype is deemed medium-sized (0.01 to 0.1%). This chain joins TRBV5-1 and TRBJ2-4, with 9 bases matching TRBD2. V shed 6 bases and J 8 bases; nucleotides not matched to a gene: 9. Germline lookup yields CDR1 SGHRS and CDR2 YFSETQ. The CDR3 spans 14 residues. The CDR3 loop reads CASKGSGRRDIQYF. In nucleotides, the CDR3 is TGCGCCAGCAAGGGTAGCGGGAGACGGGACATTCAGTACTTC. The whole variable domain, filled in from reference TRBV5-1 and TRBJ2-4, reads KAGVTQTPRYLIKTRGQQVTLSCSPISGHRSVSWYQQTPGQGLQFLFEYFSETQRNKGNFPGRFSGRQFSNSRSEMNVSTLELGDSALYLCASKGSGRRDIQYFGAGTRLSVL.

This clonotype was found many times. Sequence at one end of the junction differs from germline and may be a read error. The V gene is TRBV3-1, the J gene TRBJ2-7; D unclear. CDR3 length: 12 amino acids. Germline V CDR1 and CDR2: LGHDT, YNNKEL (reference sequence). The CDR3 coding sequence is TGTGCCAGCAGCTCGACCAGGACCACTCTGAACTTC. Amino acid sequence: CASSSTRTTLNF.

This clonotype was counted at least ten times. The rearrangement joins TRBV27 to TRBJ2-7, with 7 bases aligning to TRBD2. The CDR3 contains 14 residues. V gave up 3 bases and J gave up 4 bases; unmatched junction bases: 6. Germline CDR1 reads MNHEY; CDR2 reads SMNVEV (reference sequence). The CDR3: CASSLSGTKYEQYF. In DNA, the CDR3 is TGTGCCAGCAGTTTGAGCGGGACGAAATACGAGCAGTACTTC.

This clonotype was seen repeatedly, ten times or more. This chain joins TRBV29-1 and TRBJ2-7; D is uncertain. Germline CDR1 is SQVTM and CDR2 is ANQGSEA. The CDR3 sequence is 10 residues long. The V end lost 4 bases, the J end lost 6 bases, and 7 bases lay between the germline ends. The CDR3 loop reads CSVGESEQYF. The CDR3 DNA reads TGCAGCGTTGGTGAGAGCGAGCAGTACTTC.

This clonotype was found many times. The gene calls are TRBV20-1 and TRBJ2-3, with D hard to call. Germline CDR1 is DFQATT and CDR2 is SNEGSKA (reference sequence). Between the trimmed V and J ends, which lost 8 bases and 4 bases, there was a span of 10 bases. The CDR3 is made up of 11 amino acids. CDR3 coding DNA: TGCAGTTGGACGATGGCAGATACGCAGTATTTT. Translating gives CSWTMADTQYF.

CDR3 amino acids: CASSGQGGGYTF. The CDR3 DNA sequence: TGTGCCAGCAGCGGACAGGGCGGGGGCTACACCTTC. The chain joins TRBV6-6 to TRBJ1-2; 8 bases align to TRBD1. Looked up from germline, CDR1 is MNHNY and CDR2 is SVGAGI (reference sequence). The length of the CDR3 is 12 residues. Losses at the gene ends were 6 bases for V and 8 bases for J; bases not matched to a gene: 5.

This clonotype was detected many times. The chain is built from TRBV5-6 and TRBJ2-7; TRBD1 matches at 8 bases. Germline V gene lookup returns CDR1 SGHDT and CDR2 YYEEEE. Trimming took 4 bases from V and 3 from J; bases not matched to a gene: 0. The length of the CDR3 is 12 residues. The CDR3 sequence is CASSTGGYEQYF. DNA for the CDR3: TGTGCCAGCAGCACAGGGGGCTACGAGCAGTACTTC.

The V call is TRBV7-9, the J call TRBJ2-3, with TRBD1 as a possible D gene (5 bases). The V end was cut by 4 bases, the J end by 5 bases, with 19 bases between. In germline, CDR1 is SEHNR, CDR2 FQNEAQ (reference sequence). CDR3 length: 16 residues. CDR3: CASSSELGREGDTQYF. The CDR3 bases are TGTGCCAGCAGCTCCGAATTAGGCAGGGAAGGAGATACGCAGTATTTT.

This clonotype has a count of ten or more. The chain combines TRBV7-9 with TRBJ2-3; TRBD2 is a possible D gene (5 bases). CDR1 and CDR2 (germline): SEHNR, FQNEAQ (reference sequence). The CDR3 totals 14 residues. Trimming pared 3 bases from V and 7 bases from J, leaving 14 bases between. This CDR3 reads CASSLAGGEYTQYF. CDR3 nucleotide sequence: TGTGCCAGCAGCTTGGCGGGCGGAGAATATACGCAGTATTTT.

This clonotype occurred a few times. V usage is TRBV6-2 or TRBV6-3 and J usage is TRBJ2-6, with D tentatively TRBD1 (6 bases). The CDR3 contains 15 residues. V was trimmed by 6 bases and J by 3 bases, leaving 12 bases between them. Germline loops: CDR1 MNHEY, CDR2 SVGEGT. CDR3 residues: CASSEQGGGANVLTF. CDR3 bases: TGTGCCAGCAGCGAACAGGGTGGTGGGGCCAACGTCCTGACTTTC.

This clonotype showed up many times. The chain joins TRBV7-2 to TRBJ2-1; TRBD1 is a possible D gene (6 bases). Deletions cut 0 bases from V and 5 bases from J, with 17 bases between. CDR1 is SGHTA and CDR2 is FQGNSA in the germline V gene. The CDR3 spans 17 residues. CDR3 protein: CASSLAGADTSDNEQFF. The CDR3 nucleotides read TGTGCCAGCAGCTTAGCGGGGGCCGATACTAGTGACAATGAGCAGTTCTTC.

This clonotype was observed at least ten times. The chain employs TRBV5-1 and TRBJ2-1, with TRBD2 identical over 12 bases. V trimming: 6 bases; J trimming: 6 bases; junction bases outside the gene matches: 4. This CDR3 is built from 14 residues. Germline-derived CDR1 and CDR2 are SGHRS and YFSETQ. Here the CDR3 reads CASIASGRGNEQFF. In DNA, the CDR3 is TGCGCCAGCATCGCTAGCGGGAGGGGCAATGAGCAGTTCTTC.

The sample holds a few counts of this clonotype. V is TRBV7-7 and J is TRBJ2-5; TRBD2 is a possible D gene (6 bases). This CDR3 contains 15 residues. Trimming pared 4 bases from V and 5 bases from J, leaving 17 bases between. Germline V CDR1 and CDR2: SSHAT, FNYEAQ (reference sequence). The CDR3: CASSSRTTSYETQYF. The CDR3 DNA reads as TGTGCCAGCAGCTCTCGTACTACTAGCTATGAGACCCAGTACTTC.

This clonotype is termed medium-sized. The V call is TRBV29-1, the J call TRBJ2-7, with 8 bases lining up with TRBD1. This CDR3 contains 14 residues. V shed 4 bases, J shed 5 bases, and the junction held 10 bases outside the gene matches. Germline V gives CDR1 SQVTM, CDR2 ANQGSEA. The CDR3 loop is CSVVPQGAIDEQYF. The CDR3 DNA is TGCAGCGTTGTTCCCCAGGGGGCAATTGACGAGCAGTACTTC.

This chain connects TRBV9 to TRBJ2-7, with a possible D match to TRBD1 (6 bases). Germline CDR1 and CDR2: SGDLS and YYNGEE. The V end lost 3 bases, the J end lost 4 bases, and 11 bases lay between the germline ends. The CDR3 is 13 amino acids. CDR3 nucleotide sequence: TGTGCCAGCAGCGCGTCACAGGGTTACGAGCAGTACTTC. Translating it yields CASSASQGYEQYF.

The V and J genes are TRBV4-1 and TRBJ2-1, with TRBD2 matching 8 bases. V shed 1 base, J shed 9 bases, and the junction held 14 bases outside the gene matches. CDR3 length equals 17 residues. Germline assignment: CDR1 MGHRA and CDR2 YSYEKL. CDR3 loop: CASSQAGEGSGKGEQFF. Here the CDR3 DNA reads TGCGCCAGCAGCCAAGCGGGGGAGGGTAGCGGGAAGGGTGAGCAGTTCTTC.

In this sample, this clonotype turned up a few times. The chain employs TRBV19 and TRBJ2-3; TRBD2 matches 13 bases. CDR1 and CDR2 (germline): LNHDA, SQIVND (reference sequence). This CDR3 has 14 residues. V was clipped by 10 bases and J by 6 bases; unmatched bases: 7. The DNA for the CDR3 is TGTGCCACCCCCCAGACTAGCGGGAGGGATACGCAGTATTTT. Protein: CATPQTSGRDTQYF.

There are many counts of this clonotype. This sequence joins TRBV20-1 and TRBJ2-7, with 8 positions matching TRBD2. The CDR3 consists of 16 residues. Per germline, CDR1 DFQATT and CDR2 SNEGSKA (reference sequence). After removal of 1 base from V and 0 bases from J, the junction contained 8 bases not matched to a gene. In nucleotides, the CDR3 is TGCAGTGCTAGAGGAGGGGCTAGCGGGCTCTCCTACGAGCAGTACTTC. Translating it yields CSARGGASGLSYEQYF.

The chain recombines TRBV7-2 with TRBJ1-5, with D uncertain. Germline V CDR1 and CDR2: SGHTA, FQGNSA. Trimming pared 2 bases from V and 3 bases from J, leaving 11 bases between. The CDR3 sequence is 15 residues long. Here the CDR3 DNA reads TGTGCCAGCAGCTTATTCAGAGGAGACAATCAGCCCCAGCATTTT. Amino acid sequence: CASSLFRGDNQPQHF.

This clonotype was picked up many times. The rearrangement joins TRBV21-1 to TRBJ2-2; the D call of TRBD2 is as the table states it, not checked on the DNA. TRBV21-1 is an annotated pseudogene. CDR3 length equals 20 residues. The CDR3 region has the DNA TGTGCCAGCAGCTGGACCCGAGCGGACGCGCTTCCCCCGAACACCGGGGAGCTGTTTTTT. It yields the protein CASSWTRADALPPNTGELFF.